One and the same sample provided the 30 T cell receptor beta chains below, sequenced in a study of blood T cells in healthy people across ages. The authors ran a second PCR of 7 to 11 cycles using a sample-barcoded 5' primer and a J-beta primer mix. Via MiXCR, TCRdb re-called the 5' RACE reads, giving one row per CDR3 protein. The data show hundreds of thousands of distinct CDR3 sequences, with 40% to 45% seen just once and around 32% held by the top ten. Source material: blood. The receptors stem from a man older than 75 in good health.

This clonotype has just a few counts. This chain links TRBV20-1 with TRBJ2-7; possible D gene TRBD2, 6 bases. This CDR3 contains 12 residues. Germline assignment: CDR1 DFQATT and CDR2 SNEGSKA (reference sequence). V was trimmed by 3 bases and J by 5 bases, leaving 11 bases between them. The CDR3: CSASGSPHEQYF. CDR3 DNA sequence: TGCAGTGCTAGCGGGAGTCCCCACGAGCAGTACTTC.

Remarks on this clonotype: Possible read error: a much larger clone is one base away. This rearrangement joins TRBV29-1 to TRBJ2-7, with TRBD1 matching 12 bases. Per germline, CDR1 SQVTM and CDR2 ANQGSEA. The CDR3 is made up of 14 amino acids. Here the CDR3 reads CNVEPGQGAGEQYF. CDR3 bases: TGCAACGTTGAACCGGGACAGGGGGCTGGCGAGCAGTACTTC.

The V call is TRBV5-1, the J call TRBJ1-2; no clear D. V lost 4 bases, J lost 4 bases, and 11 bases lay in between. Germline CDR1 reads SGHRS; CDR2 reads YFSETQ. CDR3 length: 13 amino acids. CDR3 DNA: TGCGCCAGCAGCGTGGATGGCGGCTATGGCTACACCTTC. Protein: CASSVDGGYGYTF.

This clonotype was seen only a few times. The rearrangement uses TRBV2 and TRBJ2-2; D is undetermined. The length of the CDR3 is 16 residues. The V end lost 4 bases, the J end lost 4 bases, and 16 bases lay between the germline ends. Germline V CDR1 and CDR2: SNHLY, FYNNEI. CDR3 nucleotides: TGTGCCAGCAGTGTGTACGGCCTCCGAGGCACCGGGGAGCTGTTTTTT. It yields the protein CASSVYGLRGTGELFF. The entire variable domain, with the rest obtained from reference TRBV2 and TRBJ2-2, is as follows: EPEVTQTPSHQVTQMGQEVILRCVPISNHLYFYWYRQILGQKVEFLVSFYNNEISEKSEIFDDQFSVERPDGSNFTLKIRSTKLEDSAMYFCASSVYGLRGTGELFFGEGSRLTVL.

Here the CDR3 reads CASSPGTNPPTYGYTF. The CDR3 DNA reads as TGTGCCAGCAGCCCAGGGACCAACCCCCCAACTTATGGCTACACCTTC. V and J are TRBV3-1 and TRBJ1-2; D perhaps matches TRBD1 (5 bases). Trimming took off 4 bases at V and 5 bases at J, with 20 bases between the two ends. This CDR3 is 16 amino acids long. Germline values: CDR1 LGHDT, CDR2 YNNKEL (reference sequence). Using reference TRBV3-1 and TRBJ1-2 for the parts outside the CDR3, the full variable domain is DTAVSQTPKYLVTQMGNDKSIKCEQNLGHDTMYWYKQDSKKFLKIMFSYNNKELIINETVPNRFSPKSPDKAHLNLHINSLELGDSAVYFCASSPGTNPPTYGYTFGSGTRLTVV.

Ten or more counts support this clonotype. The CDR3 coding sequence is TGCAGTGCTAGACCTAGCGGGAGCGGCAATGAGCAGTTCTTC. This sequence encodes CSARPSGSGNEQFF. The V and J genes are TRBV20-1 and TRBJ2-1; the match to TRBD2 covers 10 bases. The CDR3 sequence is 14 residues long. In germline, CDR1 is DFQATT, CDR2 SNEGSKA (reference sequence). V was pared by 2 bases and J by 6 bases, with 4 bases of the junction left unmatched.

CDR3 sequence reads: CASSYPQAGGDYGYTF. CDR3 bases: TGTGCCAGCAGTTACCCCCAGGCAGGGGGGGACTATGGCTACACCTTC. V and J are TRBV6-2 or TRBV6-3 and TRBJ1-2; 7 nucleotides line up with TRBD1. The CDR3 totals 16 residues. Germline values: CDR1 MNHEY, CDR2 SVGEGT. Unmatched junction bases numbered 9, after V lost 2 bases and J lost 3 bases.

CDR3 sequence (DNA): TGCGCCAGCAGCCCAGGGGGTTCCCCCACTGAAGCTTTCTTT. This translates into CASSPGGSPTEAFF. The chain couples TRBV4-3 to TRBJ1-1; TRBD1 matches at 7 bases. Trimming cost V 4 bases and J 4 bases; bases outside gene matches: 6. This CDR3 is built from 14 residues. The germline CDR1 and CDR2 sequences are LGHNA and YSLEER.

A few counts support this clonotype. The rearrangement joins TRBV2 to TRBJ1-6; D not resolved. Trimming left V 7 bases short and J 6 bases short, with 10 bases between. This CDR3 has 13 amino acids. Germline V lookup: CDR1 SNHLY, CDR2 FYNNEI. The CDR3 sequence is CASTASVNSPLHF. The CDR3 DNA reads as TGTGCCAGCACGGCTTCCGTTAATTCACCCCTCCACTTT.

The table lists this clonotype with a few counts. This chain connects TRBV7-2 to TRBJ2-1; possibly TRBD1 or TRBD2 for D (5 bases each). Trimming left V 5 bases short and J 8 bases short, with 22 bases between. The CDR3 runs to 16 residues. Looked up from germline, CDR1 is SGHTA and CDR2 is FQGNSA. Here the CDR3 DNA reads TGTGCCAGCAGCCAGACGATCGGGACGGCGGGTGATGAGCAGTTCTTC. Translating gives CASSQTIGTAGDEQFF.

The chain recombines TRBV5-1 with TRBJ2-3; D ambiguous. Germline V CDR1 and CDR2: SGHRS, YFSETQ. The CDR3 loop spans 16 amino acids. V was cut by 0 bases and J by 0 bases, with 11 bases left in between. The CDR3 sequence: CASSLDHRASTDTQYF. DNA for the CDR3: TGCGCCAGCAGCTTGGATCACCGTGCTAGCACAGATACGCAGTATTTT.

At least ten counts were recorded for this clonotype. V gene TRBV5-1 combines with J gene TRBJ2-5; 7 bases are a match to TRBD1. The CDR3 consists of 14 residues. J gave up 5 bases and V 4 bases, and 8 bases lay outside the gene matches. Per germline, CDR1 SGHRS and CDR2 YFSETQ. CDR3 protein: CASSPTGFGETQYF. As DNA, the CDR3 is TGCGCCAGCAGCCCGACAGGGTTTGGGGAGACCCAGTACTTC.

This clonotype was picked up a small number of times. The rearrangement joins TRBV4-1 to TRBJ2-7; 9 bases align to TRBD2. Trimming removed 4 bases from V and 3 bases from J; junction bases left unmatched: 4. The germline V gene encodes CDR1 MGHRA and CDR2 YSYEKL. The CDR3 covers 14 residues. The CDR3 nucleotides read TGCGCCAGCAGCCGGGGTAGCGGGGGCTACGAGCAGTACTTC. This sequence encodes CASSRGSGGYEQYF.

In its sample, this clonotype was seen a few times. The chain combines TRBV27 with TRBJ1-1; the D is unclear. The CDR3 covers 13 residues. The germline V and J ends were trimmed by 8 bases and 1 base, with 11 bases remaining between them. Germline CDR1 and CDR2: MNHEY and SMNVEV (reference sequence). The CDR3 region has the DNA TGTGCCAGCCGCGTTGGTCAGAACACTGAAGCTTTCTTT. Encoded protein: CASRVGQNTEAFF.

This chain connects TRBV28 to TRBJ2-7; 9 nucleotides align to TRBD2. Germline assignment: CDR1 MDHEN and CDR2 SYDVKM. The V and J ends lost 2 bases and 7 bases, in that order; junction bases with no gene match: 12. The CDR3 loop spans 16 amino acids. The CDR3 sequence: CASSLTPTSGLKEQYF. DNA for the CDR3: TGTGCCAGCAGTTTAACCCCGACTAGCGGCCTTAAGGAGCAGTACTTC.

V gene TRBV5-6 combines with J gene TRBJ1-1; D is ambiguous. The CDR3 loop spans 13 amino acids. Germline CDR1 SGHDT, CDR2 YYEEEE. V was shortened by 2 bases and J by 7 bases, with 12 bases between the two germline ends. This CDR3 reads CASSFLPPDEAFF. CDR3 bases: TGTGCCAGCAGCTTCCTGCCACCTGATGAAGCTTTCTTT.

This clonotype has a handful of counts. J is TRBJ2-7 and V is TRBV15; 9 bases align to TRBD2. J was trimmed by 6 bases and V by 0 bases; bases with no gene match: 12. Germline V gives CDR1 LNHNV, CDR2 YYDKDF (reference sequence). The CDR3 covers 17 residues. The CDR3 DNA reads TGTGCCACCAGCAGAGAGCGTGCGGGAGGGCCTGTGCTCGAGCAGTACTTC. It codes for CATSRERAGGPVLEQYF.

The V gene is TRBV7-2, the J gene TRBJ2-7; 7 bases match TRBD2. Unmatched junction bases numbered 11, after V lost 5 bases and J lost 7 bases. The CDR3 is 14 residues long. Germline CDR1 SGHTA, CDR2 FQGNSA. The CDR3 DNA sequence: TGTGCCAGCAGCCCCGGTCGGGAGGCTTATGAGCAGTACTTC. Translated: CASSPGREAYEQYF. The full variable domain, its missing parts supplied by reference TRBV7-2 and TRBJ2-7, is GAGVSQSPSNKVTEKGKDVELRCDPISGHTALYWYRQSLGQGLEFLIYFQGNSAPDKSGLPSDRFSAERTGGSVSTLTIQRTQQEDSAVYLCASSPGREAYEQYFGPGTRLTVT.

V is TRBV20-1 and J is TRBJ2-5; 8 bases are shared with TRBD1. From germline, CDR1 is DFQATT and CDR2 SNEGSKA (reference sequence). The CDR3 has 15 residues. V lost 0 bases and J lost 5; bases outside the gene matches: 8. CDR3 sequence (DNA): TGCAGTGCTAGAGATCGGAGGACAGGGAGGGAGACCCAGTACTTC. It codes for CSARDRRTGRETQYF.

This chain joins TRBV12-3 or TRBV12-4 and TRBJ2-7; D possibly corresponds to TRBD1 (5 bases). Trimming stripped 1 base from V and 3 bases from J, with 31 bases between. The CDR3 has 21 amino acids. The CDR3 reads CASSLDRPRRYQGNTNYEQYF. CDR3 coding DNA: TGTGCCAGCAGTTTAGATCGGCCGCGGCGGTACCAGGGAAATACGAACTACGAGCAGTACTTC.

This clonotype was counted between two and nine times. V is TRBV29-1 and J is TRBJ1-1; 12 bases line up with TRBD1. CDR1 and CDR2 from the germline V gene are SQVTM and ANQGSEA. Trimming cost V 7 bases and J 1 base; bases outside gene matches: 7. The CDR3 spans 15 residues. The CDR3 nucleotides are TGCAGCGCCCCCGGGACAGGGGGCACGAACACTGAAGCTTTCTTT. Translating it yields CSAPGTGGTNTEAFF.

The CDR3 sequence is CSARDFRAGMTYEQYF. CDR3 in DNA: TGCAGTGCTAGAGATTTCCGAGCGGGGATGACCTACGAGCAGTACTTC. This chain joins TRBV20-1 and TRBJ2-7, with 7 nucleotides matching TRBD2. Germline V gene data show CDR1 as DFQATT and CDR2 as SNEGSKA (reference sequence). This CDR3 has 16 residues. V shed 0 bases and J 2 bases; nucleotides not matched to a gene: 10.

There are a few counts of this clonotype. The rearrangement uses TRBV12-3 or TRBV12-4 and TRBJ1-2; the D is unclear. The CDR3 has 14 residues. The germline V and J ends were trimmed by 3 bases and 4 bases, with 12 bases remaining between them. The CDR3 loop reads CASSFSEPSYGYTF. The CDR3 DNA follows: TGTGCCAGCAGTTTCTCAGAGCCAAGCTATGGCTACACCTTC.

This clonotype was picked up many times. This chain links TRBV4-3 with TRBJ1-6; D gene unclear. Germline V gene data show CDR1 as LGHNA and CDR2 as YSLEER. The CDR3 contains 12 residues. Trimming removed 0 bases from V and 14 bases from J, with 8 bases in between. CDR3 in amino acids: CASSQDRGTLHF. In DNA form, the CDR3 reads TGCGCCAGCAGCCAAGATCGAGGCACCCTCCACTTT.

This chain uses TRBV28 with TRBJ2-1, with 8 bases aligning to TRBD1. The J segment lost 0 bases and the V segment lost 9 bases, leaving 10 bases of the junction unmatched. This CDR3 has 16 residues. CDR1 and CDR2 (germline): MDHEN, SYDVKM. CDR3 nucleotide sequence: TGTGCCAGTAGACAGGGGACCCATTACTCCTACAATGAGCAGTTCTTC. This gives the protein CASRQGTHYSYNEQFF.

This clonotype occurred a few times. The rearrangement joins TRBV7-2 to TRBJ1-2, with a possible D match to TRBD1 (5 bases). V was trimmed by 7 bases and J by 7 bases, leaving 22 bases between them. Germline V CDR1 and CDR2: SGHTA, FQGNSA. This CDR3 has 15 amino acids. The CDR3: CASTISRGDFGGYTF. CDR3 coding DNA: TGTGCCAGCACCATTTCTCGGGGGGATTTCGGTGGCTACACCTTC.

The J gene is TRBJ2-3, the V gene TRBV7-2; D is uncertain. The germline V gene encodes CDR1 SGHTA and CDR2 FQGNSA. V was cut by 5 bases and J by 0 bases, with 12 bases left in between. The CDR3 contains 15 residues. The chain's CDR3 is CASSLLGLSTDTQYF. The CDR3 coding sequence is TGTGCCAGCAGCCTCCTAGGTCTAAGCACAGATACGCAGTATTTT. Combining the CDR3 with reference TRBV7-2 and TRBJ2-3 gives the whole variable domain GAGVSQSPSNKVTEKGKDVELRCDPISGHTALYWYRQSLGQGLEFLIYFQGNSAPDKSGLPSDRFSAERTGGSVSTLTIQRTQQEDSAVYLCASSLLGLSTDTQYFGPGTRLTVL.

The chain recombines TRBV20-1 with TRBJ1-1; D ambiguous. The germline V and J ends were trimmed by 4 bases and 8 bases, with 11 bases remaining between them. Germline CDR1 DFQATT, CDR2 SNEGSKA (reference sequence). The CDR3 loop spans 11 amino acids. This chain's CDR3 is CSAKEETEAFF. CDR3 coding DNA: TGCAGTGCTAAAGAGGAGACCGAAGCTTTCTTT.

This clonotype appeared a single time. This may be a read error, as it is one base from a much larger clone. The chain links TRBV7-2 to TRBJ2-1, with 11 bases fitting TRBD2. The DNA end is a closer match to TRBJ2-7, so the J assignment may be wrong. Germline values: CDR1 SGHTA, CDR2 FQGNSA. The CDR3 length is 16 residues. DNA of the CDR3: TGTGCCAGCAGCTTAGTTACTAGCGGGGGATACAATGAGCAGTACTTC. Protein sequence: CASSLVTSGGYNEQYF.

This clonotype was seen a few times. This chain connects TRBV6-1 to TRBJ2-7; maybe TRBD1 (6 bases). The CDR3 is made up of 14 amino acids. The germline V and J ends were trimmed by 6 bases and 1 base, with 13 bases remaining between them. In germline, CDR1 is MNHNS, CDR2 SASEGT. The CDR3 DNA reads as TGTGCCAGCAGCACCGGGACACCTTCCTACGAGCAGTACTTC. Protein product: CASSTGTPSYEQYF.